Listed below are T cell receptor beta chains from one sample, sequenced in a study of cytomegalovirus exposure and HLA in healthy donors. Data came from immunoSEQ multiplex PCR; TCRdb stores just in-frame clones and leaves some out. This repertoire shows 25,000 to 35,000 clones, roughly 44% found once; its top ten account for about 2%. Sequencing was done on a sample of PBMCs. Receptors originate from a woman between 50 and 59 years old in good health and CMV-seronegative. Each CDR3 is given with its conserved first and last residue. The D gene is left open where the match is weak. A clone size is listed for some rows: how often the clone was seen (once, few, many), or a class if it is expanded.

J gene | D gene | clone size | V gene | CDR3 protein | CDR3 DNA
TRBJ1-1 | - | - | TRBV11-3 | CASSLGGDTEAFF | TGTGCCAGCAGCTTAGGCGGGGACACTGAAGCTTTCTTT
TRBJ2-1 | TRBD2 | few | TRBV5-4 | CASSSPPTSGRAVNNEQFF | TGTGCCAGCAGCTCCCCCCCCACTAGCGGGAGGGCAGTTAATAATGAGCAGTTCTTC
TRBJ1-2 | - | few | TRBV5-5 | CASSRDTHRSINGYTF | TGTGCCAGCAGCCGGGACACCCATAGATCTATTAATGGCTACACCTTC
TRBJ2-5 | TRBD2 | - | TRBV29-1 | CSVLIPGLAPELKETQYF | TGCAGCGTACTTATACCGGGACTAGCCCCTGAGTTAAAAGAGACCCAGTACTTC
TRBJ2-1 | TRBD2 | - | TRBV15 | CATSRGEGPYNEQFF | TGTGCCACCAGCAGAGGGGAGGGCCCCTACAATGAGCAGTTCTTC
TRBJ2-1 | TRBD2 | few | TRBV7-8 | CASSSRAGYEQFF | TGTGCCAGCAGCTCCCGAGCGGGGTATGAGCAGTTCTTC
TRBJ2-3 | TRBD2 | - | TRBV7-8 | CASAAGGLDTQYF | TGTGCCAGCGCAGCGGGAGGGCTGGATACGCAGTATTTT
TRBJ2-7 | - | - | TRBV28 | CASSGLGEQYF | TGTGCCAGCAGTGGACTGGGCGAGCAGTACTTC
TRBJ2-1 | - | - | TRBV20-1 | CSADGGNEQFF | TGCAGTGCTGATGGGGGGAATGAGCAGTTCTTC
TRBJ2-1 | TRBD2 | few | TRBV2 | CASTNRGTRKGNEQFF | TGTGCCAGCACTAACCGGGGGACTAGGAAAGGAAATGAGCAGTTCTTC
TRBJ2-3 | TRBD2 | - | TRBV4-2 | CASSQGGLAASTDTQYF | TGTGCCAGCAGCCAAGGGGGACTAGCGGCTAGCACAGATACGCAGTATTTT
TRBJ1-6 | - | - | TRBV6-4 | CASSDSSNSPPHF | TGTGCCAGCAGCGATTCCTCTAATTCACCCCCCCACTTT
TRBJ1-6 | - | - | TRBV4-1 | CASSQHTLGVAPLHF | TGCGCCAGCAGCCAACACACCCTCGGGGTTGCACCCCTCCACTTT
TRBJ2-3 | TRBD1 | - | TRBV25-1 | CASSDAGGSDTQYF | TGTGCCAGCAGTGATGCAGGGGGATCAGATACGCAGTATTTT
TRBJ2-3 | TRBD2 | - | TRBV19 | CASSLAGGAITQYF | TGTGCCAGTAGTCTAGCGGGAGGGGCTATTACGCAGTATTTT
TRBJ2-1 | - | - | TRBV7-2 | CASSFGGGSYNEQFF | TGTGCCAGCAGCTTCGGGGGAGGATCCTACAATGAGCAGTTCTTC
TRBJ1-4 | - | - | TRBV5-1 | CASSLGSYEGGEKLFF | TGCGCCAGCAGCTTGGGGTCGTACGAGGGCGGGGAAAAACTGTTTTTT
TRBJ2-3 | TRBD2 | - | TRBV30 | CAWSVPGGSGLDTQYF | TGTGCCTGGAGTGTACCTGGCGGGAGCGGGTTAGATACGCAGTATTTT
TRBJ2-7 | TRBD1 | - | TRBV7-9 | CASSPTGGYEQYF | TGTGCCAGCAGCCCGACAGGGGGTTACGAGCAGTACTTC
TRBJ1-5 | - | once | TRBV5-1 | CASSLLGDSNQPQHF | TGCGCCAGCAGCTTGTTAGGGGATAGCAATCAGCCCCAGCATTTT
TRBJ2-1 | - | - | TRBV4-2 | CASSQEKLVNEQFF | TGTGCCAGCAGCCAAGAAAAACTTGTTAATGAGCAGTTCTTC
TRBJ1-1 | - | few | TRBV18 | CASSGGGRSWDTEAFF | TGTGCCAGCTCCGGCGGGGGGCGATCATGGGACACTGAAGCTTTCTTT
TRBJ1-2 | - | - | TRBV18 | CASSPPDTVGGYGYTF | TGTGCCAGCTCACCACCGGATACTGTAGGGGGCTATGGCTACACCTTC
TRBJ1-4 | - | - | TRBV4-1 | CASSHQFATNEKLFF | TGCGCCAGCAGCCACCAATTTGCAACTAATGAAAAACTGTTTTTT
TRBJ1-5 | - | - | TRBV6-6 | CASSYSTSTGQPQHF | TGTGCCAGCAGTTACTCGACGTCTACGGGTCAGCCCCAGCATTTT
TRBJ2-3 | TRBD1 | few | TRBV7-2 | CASSLVGTGGLDTQYF | TGTGCCAGCAGCTTAGTGGGTACAGGGGGCTTAGATACGCAGTATTTT
TRBJ1-1 | TRBD1 | - | TRBV5-5 | CASITTGANTEAFF | TGTGCCAGCATCACGACAGGGGCGAACACTGAAGCTTTCTTT
TRBJ2-5 | TRBD1 | few | TRBV7-9 | CASSLQGALETQYF | TGTGCCAGCAGCTTACAGGGGGCGTTGGAGACCCAGTACTTC
TRBJ2-1 | TRBD2 | - | TRBV28 | CASHYSGLATYNEQFF | TGTGCCAGTCACTATTCGGGACTAGCGACCTACAATGAGCAGTTCTTC
TRBJ2-3 | - | - | TRBV2 | CASSGVGGPNLGDTQYF | TGTGCCAGCAGTGGGGTGGGGGGGCCCAACCTTGGGGATACGCAGTATTTT
TRBJ2-2 | TRBD1 | - | TRBV19 | CASSIAGTANTGELFF | TGTGCCAGTAGTATAGCTGGGACAGCGAACACCGGGGAGCTGTTTTTT
TRBJ2-5 | - | - | TRBV7-9 | CASSPPTGKETQYF | TGTGCCAGCAGCCCCCCAACGGGGAAAGAGACCCAGTACTTC
TRBJ2-3 | - | few | TRBV6-6 | CASSYSLVSTDTQYF | TGTGCCAGCAGTTACTCGCTAGTGAGCACAGATACGCAGTATTTT
TRBJ1-4 | - | - | TRBV19 | CASSPSLGAVEKLFF | TGTGCCAGTAGTCCTTCGTTGGGGGCTGTTGAAAAACTGTTTTTT
TRBJ2-7 | TRBD2 | few | TRBV5-1 | CASSLGLAGGPYEQYF | TGCGCCAGCAGCTTAGGACTAGCGGGGGGTCCCTACGAGCAGTACTTC
TRBJ2-7 | TRBD2 | - | TRBV7-9 | CASSSVLADNSYEQYF | TGTGCCAGCAGCTCTGTACTAGCGGACAACTCCTACGAGCAGTACTTC
TRBJ1-4 | - | few | TRBV29-1 | CSVGGGQDGEKLFF | TGCAGCGTTGGGGGGGGGCAGGACGGAGAAAAACTGTTTTTT